The clone carrying this TCR beta chain was observed a handful of times. Its matching antigen is unknown. The CDR3 extends over 18 amino acids. Germline lookup yields CDR1 SGHRS and CDR2 YFSETQ. The V end lost 5 bases, the J end lost 0 bases, and 20 bases lay between the germline ends. The sample originates from a study of T cell repertoires in cytomegalovirus infection. About the research overall: Public TCR beta signatures indicated both CMV infection and matching HLA type. Findings and caveats of the study: The ex vivo response was dominated by HLA-C-restricted CMV-specific TCR beta clonotypes.

MiXCR was run by TCRdb on the reads, yielding one entry per CDR3 protein. The sample lists approximately 400,000 distinct CDR3 sequences; about 33% were seen once. The V call is TRBV5-1, the J call TRBJ1-4, with D hard to call. This receptor was obtained from a human donor in good health (CMV status not recorded). Some clones in this sample may be carry-over from other donors' samples. The sample comprised PBMCs. CDR3 bases: TGCGCCAGCAGTTTACCTTCTGGAGGCCTTGCAACTAATGAAAAACTGTTTTTT. Translating it yields CASSLPSGGLATNEKLFF.